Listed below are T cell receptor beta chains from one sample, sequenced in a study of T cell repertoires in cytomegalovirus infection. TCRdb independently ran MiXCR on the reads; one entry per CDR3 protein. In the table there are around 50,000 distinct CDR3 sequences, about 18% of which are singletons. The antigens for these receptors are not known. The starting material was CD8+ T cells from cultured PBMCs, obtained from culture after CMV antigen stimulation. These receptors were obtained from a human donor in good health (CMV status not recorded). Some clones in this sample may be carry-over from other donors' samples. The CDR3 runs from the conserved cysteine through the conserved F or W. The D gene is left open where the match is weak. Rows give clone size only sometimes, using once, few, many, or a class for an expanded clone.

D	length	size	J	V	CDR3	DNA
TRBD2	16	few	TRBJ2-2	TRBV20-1	CSARVLAGAYTGELFF	TGCAGTGCTAGAGTACTAGCGGGAGCGTACACCGGGGAGCTGTTTTTT
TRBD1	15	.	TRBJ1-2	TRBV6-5	CASRLQGGANYGYTF	TGTGCCAGCAGATTACAGGGGGGAGCAAACTATGGCTACACCTTC
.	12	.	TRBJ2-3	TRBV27	CASSPNRATQYF	TGTGCCAGCAGCCCTAACAGAGCTACGCAGTATTTT
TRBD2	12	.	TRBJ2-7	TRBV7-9	CASRGGGYEQYF	TGTGCCAGCCGGGGGGGGGGCTACGAGCAGTACTTC
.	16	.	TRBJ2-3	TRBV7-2	CASSLKRGAFADTQYF	TGTGCCAGCAGCTTGAAGAGAGGGGCCTTCGCAGATACGCAGTATTTT
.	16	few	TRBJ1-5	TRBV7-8	CASSLRRDIAWGPQHF	TGTGCCAGCAGCTTGCGCCGGGACATCGCTTGGGGGCCCCAGCATTTT
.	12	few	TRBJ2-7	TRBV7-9	CASSYPSEEQYF	TGTGCCAGCAGCTACCCTTCGGAGGAGCAGTACTTC
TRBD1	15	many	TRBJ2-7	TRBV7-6	CASSRGSGQGYEQYF	TGTGCCAGCAGCCGGGGGTCGGGACAGGGTTACGAGCAGTACTTC
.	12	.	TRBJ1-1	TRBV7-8	CASRSRGTEAFF	TGTGCCAGCAGGTCTCGGGGTACTGAAGCTTTCTTT
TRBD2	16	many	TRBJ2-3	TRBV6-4	CASSTLAGGPSDTQYF	TGTGCCAGCAGTACATTAGCGGGAGGGCCCTCAGATACGCAGTATTTT
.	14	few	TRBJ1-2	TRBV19	CASTYGAGNYGYTF	TGTGCCAGTACCTATGGAGCGGGGAACTATGGCTACACCTTC
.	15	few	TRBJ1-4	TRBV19	CASSIDAVRREKLFF	TGTGCCAGTAGTATAGACGCGGTCCGGCGAGAAAAACTGTTTTTT
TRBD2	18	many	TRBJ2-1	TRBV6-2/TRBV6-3	CASSYSFKRGGVYNEQFF	TGTGCCAGCAGTTACTCGTTCAAGCGGGGGGGAGTGTACAATGAGCAGTTCTTC
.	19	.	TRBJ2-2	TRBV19	CASKVNSLPISFNTGELFF	TGTGCCAGTAAGGTGAACAGCCTTCCCATTAGCTTTAACACCGGGGAGCTGTTTTTT
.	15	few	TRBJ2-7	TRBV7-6	CASSFGGEPPHEQYF	TGTGCCAGCAGCTTCGGAGGGGAACCCCCCCACGAGCAGTACTTC
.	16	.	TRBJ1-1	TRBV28	CASSQGVGFGSTEAFF	TGTGCCAGCAGCCAAGGGGTCGGGTTTGGGAGCACTGAAGCTTTCTTT
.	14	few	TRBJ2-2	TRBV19	CASRTGTDTGELFF	TGTGCCAGTAGAACCGGGACGGACACCGGGGAGCTGTTTTTT
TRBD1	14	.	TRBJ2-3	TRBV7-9	CASSFGQGGDTQYF	TGTGCCAGCAGCTTTGGACAGGGAGGAGATACGCAGTATTTT
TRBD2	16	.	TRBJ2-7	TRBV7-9	CASSPSFGGSRNEQYF	TGTGCCAGCAGCCCCAGTTTTGGCGGGAGTAGAAACGAGCAGTACTTC
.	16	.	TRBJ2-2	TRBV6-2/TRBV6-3	CASSYSGTPLTGELFF	TGTGCCAGCAGTTACTCCGGGACACCTCTGACCGGGGAGCTGTTTTTT
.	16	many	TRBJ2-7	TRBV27	CASSTLQGVVSYEQYF	TGTGCCAGCAGTACGCTACAGGGTGTCGTATCCTACGAGCAGTACTTC
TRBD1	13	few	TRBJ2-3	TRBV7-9	CASSLQGARTQYF	TGTGCCAGCAGTCTACAGGGGGCTCGTACGCAGTATTTT
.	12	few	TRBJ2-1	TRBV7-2	CASTLTGNEQFF	TGTGCCAGCACCTTGACAGGAAATGAGCAGTTCTTC
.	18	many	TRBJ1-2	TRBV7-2	CASSLNSGRGESVDGYTF	TGTGCCAGCAGCTTGAATTCGGGGAGGGGCGAGAGTGTGGATGGCTACACCTTC
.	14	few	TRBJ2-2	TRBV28	CASTLVGESGELFF	TGTGCCAGCACCCTAGTAGGGGAATCGGGGGAGCTGTTTTTT
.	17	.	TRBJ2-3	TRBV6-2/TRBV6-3	CASSYPIDEGPTDTQYF	TGTGCCAGCAGTTACCCAATCGACGAGGGGCCCACAGATACGCAGTATTTT
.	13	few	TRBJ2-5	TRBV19	CASSLGIRETQYF	TGTGCCAGTTCTTTGGGGATTCGAGAGACCCAGTACTTC
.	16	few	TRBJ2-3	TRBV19	CASSSNPGVRTDTQYF	TGTGCCAGTAGTTCGAACCCGGGGGTTCGCACAGATACGCAGTATTTT
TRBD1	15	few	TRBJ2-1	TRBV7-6	CASSFRTGSYNEQFF	TGTGCCAGCAGCTTCCGGACAGGGTCCTACAATGAGCAGTTCTTC
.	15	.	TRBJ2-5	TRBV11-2	CASSPLARVPETQYF	TGTGCCAGCAGCCCTCTTGCCAGGGTGCCAGAGACCCAGTACTTC
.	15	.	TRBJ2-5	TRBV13	CASSLRSTYQETQYF	TGTGCCAGCAGCTTAAGATCGACATATCAAGAGACCCAGTACTTC
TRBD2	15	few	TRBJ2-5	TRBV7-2	CASSLYLAGGETQYF	TGTGCCAGCAGCTTATATCTAGCCGGGGGGGAGACCCAGTACTTC
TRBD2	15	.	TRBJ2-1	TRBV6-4	CASSEREGLYNEQFF	TGTGCCAGCAGTGAGCGGGAGGGCCTCTACAATGAGCAGTTCTTC
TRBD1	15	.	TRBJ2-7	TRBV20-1	CSAPRDRGNSYEQYF	TGCAGTGCCCCGAGGGACAGGGGCAATTCCTACGAGCAGTACTTC
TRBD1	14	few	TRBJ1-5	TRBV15	CATSGTGGNQPQHF	TGTGCCACCAGCGGGACAGGAGGCAATCAGCCCCAGCATTTT
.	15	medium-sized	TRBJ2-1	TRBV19	CASSMVGFSYNEQFF	TGTGCCAGTAGTATGGTGGGATTCAGCTACAATGAGCAGTTCTTC
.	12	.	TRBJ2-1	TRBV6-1	CATSWGTNEQFF	TGTGCCACCTCCTGGGGGACGAATGAGCAGTTCTTC
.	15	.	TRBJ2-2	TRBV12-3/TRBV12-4	CASSSGTLNTGELFF	TGTGCCAGCAGTTCCGGGACTCTAAACACCGGGGAGCTGTTTTTT
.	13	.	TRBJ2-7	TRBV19	CASSVDRTYEQYF	TGTGCCAGTAGCGTGGACCGTACCTACGAGCAGTACTTC
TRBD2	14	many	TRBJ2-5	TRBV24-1	CATSETSAKGTQYF	TGTGCCACCAGTGAAACTAGCGCGAAGGGGACCCAGTACTTC
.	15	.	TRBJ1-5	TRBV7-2	CASSPRSSHNQPQHF	TGTGCCAGCAGCCCAAGGTCCAGTCACAATCAGCCCCAGCATTTT
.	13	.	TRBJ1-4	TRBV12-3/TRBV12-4	CASSPPDRKKLFF	TGTGCCAGCAGTCCGCCGGATCGTAAAAAACTGTTTTTT
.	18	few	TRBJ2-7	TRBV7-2	CASSLASEVVDRTYEQYF	TGTGCCAGCAGCTTAGCGTCGGAGGTGGTTGACAGAACCTACGAGCAGTACTTC
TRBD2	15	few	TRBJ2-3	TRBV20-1	CSVLQLAGPTDTQYF	TGCAGTGTTCTCCAACTAGCGGGACCCACAGATACGCAGTATTTT
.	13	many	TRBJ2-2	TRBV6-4	CASSEGDTGELFF	TGTGCCAGCAGTGAGGGGGACACCGGGGAGCTGTTTTTT
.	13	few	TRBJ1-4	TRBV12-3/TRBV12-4	CASSFGGPGKLFF	TGTGCCAGCAGTTTCGGTGGCCCGGGAAAACTGTTTTTT
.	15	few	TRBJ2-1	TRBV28	CASSFPRERDNEQFF	TGTGCCAGCAGTTTCCCTCGGGAGCGGGACAATGAGCAGTTCTTC
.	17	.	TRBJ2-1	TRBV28	CASNLGSGWLSYNEQFF	TGTGCCAGCAATCTCGGATCTGGTTGGTTGTCCTACAATGAGCAGTTCTTC
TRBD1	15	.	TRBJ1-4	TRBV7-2	CASSFGDSQNEKLFF	TGTGCCAGCAGCTTTGGGGACAGCCAAAATGAAAAACTGTTTTTT
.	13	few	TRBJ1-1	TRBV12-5	CASGLTLGTEAFF	TGTGCTAGTGGTTTGACCCTTGGGACTGAAGCTTTCTTT
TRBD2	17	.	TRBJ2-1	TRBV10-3	CAISEGLRETSGNEQFF	TGTGCCATCAGTGAGGGATTACGTGAGACTAGCGGCAATGAGCAGTTCTTC
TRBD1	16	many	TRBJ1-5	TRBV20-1	CSAREVNRGRYQPQHF	TGCAGTGCTAGAGAGGTTAACAGGGGGAGATATCAGCCCCAGCATTTT
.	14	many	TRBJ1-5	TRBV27	CASRPAVQLQPQHF	TGTGCCAGCAGGCCCGCGGTGCAGCTTCAGCCCCAGCATTTT
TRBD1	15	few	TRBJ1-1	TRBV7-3	CASSPGTGRATEAFF	TGTGCCAGCAGCCCCGGGACAGGGAGGGCGACTGAAGCTTTCTTT
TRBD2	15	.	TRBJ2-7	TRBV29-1	CSVEDLGGGEYEQYF	TGCAGCGTTGAAGATCTCGGGGGGGGGGAATACGAGCAGTACTTC
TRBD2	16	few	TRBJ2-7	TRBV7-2	CASTPRGSGRAEEQYF	TGTGCCAGCACCCCCCGAGGTAGCGGGAGGGCCGAAGAGCAGTACTTC
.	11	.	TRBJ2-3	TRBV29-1	CSVEYTDTQYF	TGCAGCGTTGAGTACACAGATACGCAGTATTTT
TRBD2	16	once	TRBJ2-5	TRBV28	CASSSALAGGQETQYF	TGTGCCAGCAGTTCCGCTCTAGCGGGAGGACAAGAGACCCAGTACTTC